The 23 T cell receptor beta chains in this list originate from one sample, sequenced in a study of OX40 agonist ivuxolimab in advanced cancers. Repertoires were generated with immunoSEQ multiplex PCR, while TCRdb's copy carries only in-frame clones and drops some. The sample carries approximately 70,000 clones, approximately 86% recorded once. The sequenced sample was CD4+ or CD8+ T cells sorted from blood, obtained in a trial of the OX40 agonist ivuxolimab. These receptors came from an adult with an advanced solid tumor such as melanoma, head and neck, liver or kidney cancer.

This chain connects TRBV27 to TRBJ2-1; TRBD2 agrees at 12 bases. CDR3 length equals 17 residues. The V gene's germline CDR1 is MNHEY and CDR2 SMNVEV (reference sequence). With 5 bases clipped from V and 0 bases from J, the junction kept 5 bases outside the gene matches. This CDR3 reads CASSPLAGGNSYNEQFF. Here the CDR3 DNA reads TGTGCCAGCAGTCCCCTAGCGGGAGGGAACTCCTACAATGAGCAGTTCTTC.

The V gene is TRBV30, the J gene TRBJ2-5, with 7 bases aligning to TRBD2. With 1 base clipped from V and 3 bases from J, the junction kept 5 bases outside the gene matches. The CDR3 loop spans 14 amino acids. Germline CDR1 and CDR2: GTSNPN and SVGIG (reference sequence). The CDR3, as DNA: TGTGCCTGGAGTGCTGGACTAGTCGAAGAGACCCAGTACTTC. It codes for CAWSAGLVEETQYF.

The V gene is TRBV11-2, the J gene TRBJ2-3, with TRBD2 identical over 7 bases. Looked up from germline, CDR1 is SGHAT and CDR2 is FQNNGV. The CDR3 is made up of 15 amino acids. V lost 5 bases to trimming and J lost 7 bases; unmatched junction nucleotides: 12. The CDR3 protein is CASSGSGAAGHTQYF. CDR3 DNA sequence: TGTGCCAGCAGCGGGAGCGGGGCTGCTGGTCATACGCAGTATTTT.

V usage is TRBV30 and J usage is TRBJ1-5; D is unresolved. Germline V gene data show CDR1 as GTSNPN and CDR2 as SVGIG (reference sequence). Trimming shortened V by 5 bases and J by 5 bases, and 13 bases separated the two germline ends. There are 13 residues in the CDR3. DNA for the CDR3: TGTGCCTGGGCCGTGGGAGGCGATCAGCCCCAGCATTTT. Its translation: CAWAVGGDQPQHF.

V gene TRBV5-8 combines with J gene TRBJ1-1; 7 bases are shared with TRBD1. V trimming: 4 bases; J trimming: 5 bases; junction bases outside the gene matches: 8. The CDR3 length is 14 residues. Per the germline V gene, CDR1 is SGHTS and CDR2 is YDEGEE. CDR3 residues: CASSKGQLGTEAFF. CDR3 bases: TGTGCCAGCAGCAAGGGACAGCTGGGGACTGAAGCTTTCTTT.

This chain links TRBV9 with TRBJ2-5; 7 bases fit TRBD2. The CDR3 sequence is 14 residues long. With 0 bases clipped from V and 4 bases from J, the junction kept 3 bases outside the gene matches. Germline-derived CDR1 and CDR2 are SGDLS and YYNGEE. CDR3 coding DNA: TGTGCCAGCAGCGTAGGCCCGGGGGGAGAGACCCAGTACTTC. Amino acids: CASSVGPGGETQYF. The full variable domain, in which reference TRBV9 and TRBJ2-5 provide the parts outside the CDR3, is DSGVTQTPKHLITATGQRVTLRCSPRSGDLSVYWYQQSLDQGLQFLIQYYNGEERAKGNILERFSAQQFPDLHSELNLSSLELGDSALYFCASSVGPGGETQYFGPGTRLLVL.

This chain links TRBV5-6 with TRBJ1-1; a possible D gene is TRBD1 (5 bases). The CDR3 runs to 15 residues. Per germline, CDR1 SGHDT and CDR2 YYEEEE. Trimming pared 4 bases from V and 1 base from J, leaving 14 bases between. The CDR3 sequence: CASSAWDLGNTEAFF. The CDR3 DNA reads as TGTGCCAGCAGCGCGTGGGACCTCGGGAACACTGAAGCTTTCTTT.

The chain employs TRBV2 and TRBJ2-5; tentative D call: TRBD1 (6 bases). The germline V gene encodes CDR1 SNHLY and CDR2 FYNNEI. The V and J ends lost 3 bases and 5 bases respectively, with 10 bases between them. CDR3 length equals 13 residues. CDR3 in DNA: TGTGCCAGCAGTGAGATCAGGGGCGAGACCCAGTACTTC. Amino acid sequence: CASSEIRGETQYF.

CDR3 in amino acids: CASSSNTGELFF. CDR3 in DNA: TGTGCCAGCAGCTCGAACACCGGGGAGCTGTTTTTT. The chain carries TRBV7-3 and TRBJ2-2; no clear D gene. This CDR3 contains 12 residues. Trimming cost V 4 bases and J 0 bases, with 0 bases left between them. Germline V gene data show CDR1 as SGHTA and CDR2 as FQGTGA. The full variable domain, in which reference TRBV7-3 and TRBJ2-2 provide the parts outside the CDR3, is GAGVSQTPSNKVTEKGKYVELRCDPISGHTALYWYRQSLGQGPEFLIYFQGTGAADDSGLPNDRFFAVRPEGSVSTLKIQRTERGDSAVYLCASSSNTGELFFGEGSRLTVL.

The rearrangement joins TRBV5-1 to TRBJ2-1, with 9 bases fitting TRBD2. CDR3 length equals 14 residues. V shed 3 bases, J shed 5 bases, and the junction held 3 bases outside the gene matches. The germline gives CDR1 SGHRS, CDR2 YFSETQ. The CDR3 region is CASSSSGGNNEQFF. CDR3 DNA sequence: TGCGCCAGCAGCTCCAGCGGGGGGAACAATGAGCAGTTCTTC.

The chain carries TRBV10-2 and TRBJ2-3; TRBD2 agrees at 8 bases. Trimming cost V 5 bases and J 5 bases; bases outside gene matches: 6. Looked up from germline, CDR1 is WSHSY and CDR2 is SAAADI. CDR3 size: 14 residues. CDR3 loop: CASSKTSVGDTQYF. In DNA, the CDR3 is TGCGCCAGCAGTAAGACTAGCGTCGGAGATACGCAGTATTTT.

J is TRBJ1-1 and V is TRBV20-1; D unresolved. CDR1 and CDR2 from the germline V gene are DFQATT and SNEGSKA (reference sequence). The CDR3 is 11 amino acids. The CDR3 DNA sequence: TGCAGCGGGGATGCGGACACTGAAGCTTTCTTT. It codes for CSGDADTEAFF.

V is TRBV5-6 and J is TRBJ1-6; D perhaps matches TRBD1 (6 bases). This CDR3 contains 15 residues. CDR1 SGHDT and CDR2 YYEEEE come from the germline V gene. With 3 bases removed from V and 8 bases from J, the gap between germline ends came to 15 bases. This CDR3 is CASSYLDRSDSPLHF. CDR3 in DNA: TGTGCCAGCAGCTACCTAGACAGGAGTGATTCACCCCTCCACTTT.

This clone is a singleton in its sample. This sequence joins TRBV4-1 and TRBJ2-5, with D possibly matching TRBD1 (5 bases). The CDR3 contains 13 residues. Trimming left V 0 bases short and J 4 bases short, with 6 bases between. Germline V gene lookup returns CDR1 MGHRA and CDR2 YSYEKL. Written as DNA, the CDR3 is TGCGCCAGCAGCCAAGAAGGGGTAGAGACCCAGTACTTC. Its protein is CASSQEGVETQYF.

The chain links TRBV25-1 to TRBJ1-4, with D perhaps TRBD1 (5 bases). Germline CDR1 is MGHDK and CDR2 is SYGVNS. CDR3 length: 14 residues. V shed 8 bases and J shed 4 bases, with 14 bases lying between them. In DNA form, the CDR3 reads TGTGCCAGCTGTCCAGAGGGGATTAATGAAAAACTGTTTTTT. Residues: CASCPEGINEKLFF.

The CDR3 here is CASSLDRSANYEQYF. The CDR3 coding sequence is TGTGCCAGCAGCTTAGATAGGTCAGCGAACTACGAGCAGTACTTC. The chain links TRBV7-2 to TRBJ2-7; D ambiguous. Trimming pared 1 base from V and 3 bases from J, leaving 13 bases between. CDR1 is SGHTA, CDR2 FQGNSA, per germline. This CDR3 is 15 amino acids long.

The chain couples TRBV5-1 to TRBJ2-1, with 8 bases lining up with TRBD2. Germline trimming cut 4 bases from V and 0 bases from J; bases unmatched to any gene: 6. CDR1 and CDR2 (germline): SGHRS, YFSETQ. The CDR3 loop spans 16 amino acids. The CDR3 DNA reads TGCGCCAGCAGCCCAACTAGCGGAAGCTCCTACAATGAGCAGTTCTTC. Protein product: CASSPTSGSSYNEQFF.

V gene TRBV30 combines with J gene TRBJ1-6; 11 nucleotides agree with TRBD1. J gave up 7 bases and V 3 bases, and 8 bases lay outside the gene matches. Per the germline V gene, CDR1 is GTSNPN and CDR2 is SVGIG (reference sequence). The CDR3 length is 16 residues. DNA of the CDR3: TGTGCCTGGAGCCGACCCTGGACAGGGGGCAATTCACCCCTCCACTTT. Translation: CAWSRPWTGGNSPLHF.

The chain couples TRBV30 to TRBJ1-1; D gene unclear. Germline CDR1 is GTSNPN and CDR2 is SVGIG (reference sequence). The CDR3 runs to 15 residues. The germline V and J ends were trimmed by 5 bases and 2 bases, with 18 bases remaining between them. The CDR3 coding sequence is TGTGCCTGGCGGGAATACGGGCAGACAAACACTGAAGCTTTCTTT. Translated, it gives CAWREYGQTNTEAFF.

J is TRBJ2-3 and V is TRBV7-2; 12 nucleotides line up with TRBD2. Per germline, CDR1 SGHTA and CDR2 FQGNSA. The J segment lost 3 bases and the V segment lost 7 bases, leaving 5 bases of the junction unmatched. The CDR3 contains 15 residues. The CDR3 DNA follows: TGTGCCAGCAAACCTAGCGGGGGGGCTACAGATACGCAGTATTTT. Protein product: CASKPSGGATDTQYF. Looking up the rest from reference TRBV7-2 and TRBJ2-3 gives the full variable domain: GAGVSQSPSNKVTEKGKDVELRCDPISGHTALYWYRQSLGQGLEFLIYFQGNSAPDKSGLPSDRFSAERTGGSVSTLTIQRTQQEDSAVYLCASKPSGGATDTQYFGPGTRLTVL.

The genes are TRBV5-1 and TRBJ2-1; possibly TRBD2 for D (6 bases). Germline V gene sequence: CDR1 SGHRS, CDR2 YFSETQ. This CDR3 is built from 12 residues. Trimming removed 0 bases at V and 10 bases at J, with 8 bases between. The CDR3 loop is CASSLGGDEQFF. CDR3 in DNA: TGCGCCAGCAGCTTGGGGGGGGACGAGCAGTTCTTC.

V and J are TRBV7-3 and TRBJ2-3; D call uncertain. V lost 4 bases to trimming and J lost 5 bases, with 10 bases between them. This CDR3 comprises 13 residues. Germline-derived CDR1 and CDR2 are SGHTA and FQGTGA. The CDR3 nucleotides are TGTGCCAGCAGCTCCTTTCCGGGAGATACGCAGTATTTT. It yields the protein CASSSFPGDTQYF.

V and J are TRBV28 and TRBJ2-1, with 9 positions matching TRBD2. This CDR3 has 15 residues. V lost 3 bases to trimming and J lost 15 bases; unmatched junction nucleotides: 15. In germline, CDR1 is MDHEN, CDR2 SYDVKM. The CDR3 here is CASSFRTPIAGDWFF. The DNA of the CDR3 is TGTGCCAGCAGTTTTCGAACCCCTATAGCGGGAGATTGGTTCTTC.